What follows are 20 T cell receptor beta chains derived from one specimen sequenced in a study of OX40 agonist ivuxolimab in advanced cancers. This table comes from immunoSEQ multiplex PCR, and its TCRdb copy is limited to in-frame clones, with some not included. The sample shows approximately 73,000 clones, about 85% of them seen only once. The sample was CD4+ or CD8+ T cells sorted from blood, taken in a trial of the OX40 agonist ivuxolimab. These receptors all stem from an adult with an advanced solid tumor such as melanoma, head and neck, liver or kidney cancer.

The CDR3 region has the DNA TGTGCCAGCTCGGGGGACTACGAGCAGTACTTC. It encodes CASSGDYEQYF. This sequence joins TRBV2 and TRBJ2-7; D perhaps matches TRBD2 (6 bases). Germline values: CDR1 SNHLY, CDR2 FYNNEI. The CDR3 is made up of 11 amino acids. Between the trimmed V and J ends, which lost 8 bases and 3 bases, there was a span of 8 bases.

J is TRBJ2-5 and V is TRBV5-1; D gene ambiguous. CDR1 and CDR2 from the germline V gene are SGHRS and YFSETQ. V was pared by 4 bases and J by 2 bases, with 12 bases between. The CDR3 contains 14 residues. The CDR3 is CASSPPYPQETQYF. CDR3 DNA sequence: TGCGCCAGCAGCCCCCCTTACCCACAAGAGACCCAGTACTTC.

This chain's CDR3 is CASSKQFPPHEQYF. For the CDR3, the DNA is TGTGCCAGTAGTAAGCAGTTCCCTCCCCACGAGCAGTACTTC. This chain uses TRBV19 with TRBJ2-7; D unclear. The CDR3 spans 14 residues. Per the germline V gene, CDR1 is LNHDA and CDR2 is SQIVND (reference sequence). The V end was cut by 4 bases, the J end by 5 bases, with 15 bases between.

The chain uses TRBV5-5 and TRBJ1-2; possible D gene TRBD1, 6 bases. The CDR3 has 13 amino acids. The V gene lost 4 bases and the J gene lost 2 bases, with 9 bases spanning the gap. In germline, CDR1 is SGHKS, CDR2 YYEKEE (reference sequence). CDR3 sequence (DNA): TGTGCCAGCAGCCTAGACAGGAACTATGGCTACACCTTC. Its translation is CASSLDRNYGYTF.

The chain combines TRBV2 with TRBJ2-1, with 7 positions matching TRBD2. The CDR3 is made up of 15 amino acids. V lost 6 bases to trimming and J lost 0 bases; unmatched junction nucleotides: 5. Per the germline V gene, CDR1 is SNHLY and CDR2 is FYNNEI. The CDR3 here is CASSPGGNSYNEQFF. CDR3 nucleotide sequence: TGTGCCAGCAGCCCGGGAGGAAACTCCTACAATGAGCAGTTCTTC.

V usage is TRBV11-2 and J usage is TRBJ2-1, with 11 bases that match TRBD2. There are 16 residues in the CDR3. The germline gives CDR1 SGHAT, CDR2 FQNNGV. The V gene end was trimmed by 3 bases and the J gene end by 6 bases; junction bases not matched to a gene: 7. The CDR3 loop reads CASSFPGLAGINEQFF. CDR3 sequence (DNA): TGTGCCAGCAGCTTTCCCGGACTAGCGGGCATCAATGAGCAGTTCTTC.

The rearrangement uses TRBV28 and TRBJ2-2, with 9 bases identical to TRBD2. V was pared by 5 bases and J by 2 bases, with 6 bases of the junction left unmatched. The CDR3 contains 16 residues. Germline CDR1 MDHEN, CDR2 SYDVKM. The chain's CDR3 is CASSPGLAGNTGELFF. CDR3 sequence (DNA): TGTGCCAGCAGTCCCGGGCTAGCGGGAAACACCGGGGAGCTGTTTTTT.

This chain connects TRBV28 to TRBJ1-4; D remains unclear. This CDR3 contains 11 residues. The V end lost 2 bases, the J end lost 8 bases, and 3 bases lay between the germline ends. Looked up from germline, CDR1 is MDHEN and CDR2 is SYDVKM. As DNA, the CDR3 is TGTGCCAGCAGTTTACAAGAAAAACTGTTTTTT. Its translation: CASSLQEKLFF.

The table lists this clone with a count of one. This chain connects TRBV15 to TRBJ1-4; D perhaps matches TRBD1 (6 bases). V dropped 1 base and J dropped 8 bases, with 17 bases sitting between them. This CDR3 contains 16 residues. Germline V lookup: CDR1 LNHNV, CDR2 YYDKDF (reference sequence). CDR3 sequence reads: CATSRGGAGMVEKLFF. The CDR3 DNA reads TGTGCCACCAGCAGAGGGGGGGCAGGGATGGTGGAAAAACTGTTTTTT.

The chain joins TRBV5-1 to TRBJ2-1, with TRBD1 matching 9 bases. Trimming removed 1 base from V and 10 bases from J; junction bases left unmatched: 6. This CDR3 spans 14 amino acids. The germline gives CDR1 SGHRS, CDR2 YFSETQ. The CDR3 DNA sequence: TGCGCCAGCAGCTTGATACAGGGGGCCCGGGAGCAGTTCTTC. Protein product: CASSLIQGAREQFF.

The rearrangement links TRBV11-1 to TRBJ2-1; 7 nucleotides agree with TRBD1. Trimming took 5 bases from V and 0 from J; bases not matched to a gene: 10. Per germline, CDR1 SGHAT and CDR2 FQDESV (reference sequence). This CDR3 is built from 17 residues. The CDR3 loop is CASSTQGTLSSYNEQFF. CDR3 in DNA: TGTGCCAGCAGCACACAGGGGACACTGAGCTCCTACAATGAGCAGTTCTTC.

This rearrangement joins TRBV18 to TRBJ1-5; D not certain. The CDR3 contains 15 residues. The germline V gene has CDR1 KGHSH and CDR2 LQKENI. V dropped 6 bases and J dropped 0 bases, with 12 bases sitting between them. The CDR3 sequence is CASSLGLNSNQPQHF. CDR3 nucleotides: TGTGCCAGCTCCCTCGGACTGAATAGCAATCAGCCCCAGCATTTT. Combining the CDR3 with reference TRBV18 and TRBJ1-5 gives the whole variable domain NAGVMQNPRHLVRRRGQEARLRCSPMKGHSHVYWYRQLPEEGLKFMVYLQKENIIDESGMPKERFSAEFPKEGPSILRIQQVVRGDSAAYFCASSLGLNSNQPQHFGDGTRLSIL.

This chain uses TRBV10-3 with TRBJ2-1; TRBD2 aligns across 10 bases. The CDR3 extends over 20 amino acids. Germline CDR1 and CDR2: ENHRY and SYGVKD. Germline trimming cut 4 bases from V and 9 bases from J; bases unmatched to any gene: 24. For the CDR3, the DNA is TGTGCCATCAGTGCTTATGGCGGGACTGGGCTAGCGGGAGTTAGTGGTGAGCAGTTCTTC. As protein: CAISAYGGTGLAGVSGEQFF.

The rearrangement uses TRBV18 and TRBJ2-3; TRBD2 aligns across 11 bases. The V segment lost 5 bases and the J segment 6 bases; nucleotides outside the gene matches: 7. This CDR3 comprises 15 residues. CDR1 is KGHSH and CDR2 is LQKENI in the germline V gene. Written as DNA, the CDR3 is TGTGCCAGCTCATCGACTAGCGGGGCCGCGGATACGCAGTATTTT. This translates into CASSSTSGAADTQYF.

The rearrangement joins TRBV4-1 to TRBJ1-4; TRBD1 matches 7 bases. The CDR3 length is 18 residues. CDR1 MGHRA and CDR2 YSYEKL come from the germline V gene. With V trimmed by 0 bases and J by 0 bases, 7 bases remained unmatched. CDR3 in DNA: TGCGCCAGCAGCCAAGAGGGACAGATTACTGCAACTAATGAAAAACTGTTTTTT. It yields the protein CASSQEGQITATNEKLFF.

The CDR3 nucleotides are TGTGCCTGGATGTCTGGAAACACCATATATTTT. This sequence encodes CAWMSGNTIYF. This chain connects TRBV30 to TRBJ1-3; D gene unclear. Germline V gives CDR1 GTSNPN, CDR2 SVGIG (reference sequence). The CDR3 length is 11 residues. The germline V and J ends were trimmed by 4 bases and 1 base, with 2 bases remaining between them.

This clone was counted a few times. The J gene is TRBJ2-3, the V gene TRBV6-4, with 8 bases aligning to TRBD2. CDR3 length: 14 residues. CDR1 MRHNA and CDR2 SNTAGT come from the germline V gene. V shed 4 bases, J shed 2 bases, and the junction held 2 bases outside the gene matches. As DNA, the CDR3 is TGTGCCAGCAGTGTTAGCGGGGCCACAGATACGCAGTATTTT. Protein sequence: CASSVSGATDTQYF.

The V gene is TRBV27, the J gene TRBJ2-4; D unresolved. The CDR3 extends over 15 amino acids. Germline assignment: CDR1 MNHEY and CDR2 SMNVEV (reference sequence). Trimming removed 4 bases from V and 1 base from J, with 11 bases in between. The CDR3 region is CASSSLTLAKNIQYF. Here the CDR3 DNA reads TGTGCCAGCAGTTCCCTTACTCTCGCCAAAAACATTCAGTACTTC.

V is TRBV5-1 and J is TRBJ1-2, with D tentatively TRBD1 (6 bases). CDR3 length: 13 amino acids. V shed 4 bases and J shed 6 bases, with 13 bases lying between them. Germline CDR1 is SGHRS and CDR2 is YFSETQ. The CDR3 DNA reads TGCGCCAGCAGCCGTACAGGGATTGATGGCTACACCTTC. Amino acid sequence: CASSRTGIDGYTF.

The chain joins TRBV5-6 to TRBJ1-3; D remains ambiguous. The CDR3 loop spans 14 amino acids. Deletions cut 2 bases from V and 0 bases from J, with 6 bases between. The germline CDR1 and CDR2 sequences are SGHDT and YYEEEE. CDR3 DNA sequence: TGTGCCAGCAGCTTCCGGGCCTCTGGAAACACCATATATTTT. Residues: CASSFRASGNTIYF.